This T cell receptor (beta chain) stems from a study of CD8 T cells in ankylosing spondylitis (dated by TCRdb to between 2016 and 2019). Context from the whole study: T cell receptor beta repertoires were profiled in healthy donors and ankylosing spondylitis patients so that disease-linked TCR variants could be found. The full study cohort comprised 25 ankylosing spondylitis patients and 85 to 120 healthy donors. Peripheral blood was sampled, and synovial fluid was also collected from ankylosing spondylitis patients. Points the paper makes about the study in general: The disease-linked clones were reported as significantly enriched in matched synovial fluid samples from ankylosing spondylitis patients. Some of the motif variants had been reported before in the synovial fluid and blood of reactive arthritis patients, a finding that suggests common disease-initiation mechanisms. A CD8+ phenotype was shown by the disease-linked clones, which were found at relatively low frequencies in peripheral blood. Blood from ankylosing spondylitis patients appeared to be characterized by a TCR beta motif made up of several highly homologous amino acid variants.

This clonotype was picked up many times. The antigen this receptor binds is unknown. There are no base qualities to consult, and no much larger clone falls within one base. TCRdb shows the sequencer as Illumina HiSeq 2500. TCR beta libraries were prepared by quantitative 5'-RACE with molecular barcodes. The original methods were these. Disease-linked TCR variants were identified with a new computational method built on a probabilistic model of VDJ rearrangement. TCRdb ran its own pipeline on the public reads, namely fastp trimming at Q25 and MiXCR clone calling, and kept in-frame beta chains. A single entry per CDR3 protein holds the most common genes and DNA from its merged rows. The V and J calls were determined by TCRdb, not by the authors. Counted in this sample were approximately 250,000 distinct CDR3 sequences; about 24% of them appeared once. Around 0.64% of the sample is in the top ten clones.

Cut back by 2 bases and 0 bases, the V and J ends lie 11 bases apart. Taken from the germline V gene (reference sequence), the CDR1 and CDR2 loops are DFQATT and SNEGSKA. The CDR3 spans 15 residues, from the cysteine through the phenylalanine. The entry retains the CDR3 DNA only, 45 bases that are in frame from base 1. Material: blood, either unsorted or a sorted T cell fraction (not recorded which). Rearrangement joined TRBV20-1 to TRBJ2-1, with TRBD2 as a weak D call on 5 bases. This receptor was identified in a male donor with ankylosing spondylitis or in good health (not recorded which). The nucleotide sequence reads TGCAGTGCTAGAAGCGGTTGGAGCTCCTACAATGAGCAGTTCTTC. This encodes CSARSGWSSYNEQFF.